This TCR beta chain was sequenced in a study of T cell changes during pregnancy in multiple sclerosis. A few counts support this clone. Libraries were prepared by immunoSEQ multiplex PCR; TCRdb keeps only in-frame clonotypes and omits some of them. The data hold tens of thousands of clones, with about 90% observed a single time. Trimming cost V 5 bases and J 5 bases; bases outside gene matches: 7. This CDR3 has 16 residues. Germline assignment: CDR1 SEHNR and CDR2 FQNEAQ (reference sequence). V gene TRBV7-9 combines with J gene TRBJ2-3, with 13 nucleotides matching TRBD2. The sequence was obtained from a female donor in good health, enrolled as a control in a pregnancy study. The sequencing here drew on peripheral blood, taken in the third trimester of pregnancy. Here the CDR3 reads CASSPRLAGGGDTQYF. CDR3 nucleotides: TGTGCCAGCAGCCCGAGACTAGCGGGGGGAGGAGATACGCAGTATTTT.